Presented here are 28 T cell receptor beta chains from one specimen sequenced in a study of shared T cell receptors in the human thymus. TCRdb's copy holds only in-frame clones and misses some; the assay was immunoSEQ multiplex PCR. The profile shows 640,000 or so clones, around 87% of them singletons. The data also belong to a second study, concerning human thymus T cells.

Sequencing input: thymocytes. The receptors stem from a boy less than two years old with a congenital heart defect.

The chain combines TRBV7-6 with TRBJ1-3; 8 bases match TRBD1. Unmatched junction bases numbered 13, after V lost 5 bases and J lost 4 bases. The germline gives CDR1 SGHVS, CDR2 FNYEAQ. The CDR3 is 17 residues long. The CDR3: CASSAPPGQGHGNTIYF. CDR3 in DNA: TGTGCCAGCAGCGCTCCCCCCGGACAGGGTCACGGAAACACCATATATTTT.

This rearrangement joins TRBV19 to TRBJ1-5; no clear D. There are 17 residues in the CDR3. The V and J ends lost 7 bases and 3 bases respectively, with 22 bases between them. Germline V gene sequence: CDR1 LNHDA, CDR2 SQIVND (reference sequence). The CDR3 region has the DNA TGTGCCAGTACCAGAAGATGCCAAGTCAGATTCAATCAGCCCCAGCATTTT. Translating gives CASTRRCQVRFNQPQHF.

CDR3 protein: CASSPRGGGNYGYTF. As DNA, the CDR3 is TGTGCCAGCAGCCCGAGGGGAGGGGGAAACTATGGCTACACCTTC. The chain combines TRBV14 with TRBJ1-2, with D perhaps TRBD1 (6 bases). Per the germline V gene, CDR1 is SGHDN and CDR2 is FVKESK. The V gene lost 4 bases and the J gene lost 2 bases, with 14 bases spanning the gap. CDR3 size: 15 residues. Variable domain in full (rest from reference TRBV14 and TRBJ1-2): EAGVTQFPSHSVIEKGQTVTLRCDPISGHDNLYWYRRVMGKEIKFLLHFVKESKQDESGMPNNRFLAERTGGTYSTLKVQPAELEDSGVYFCASSPRGGGNYGYTFGSGTRLTVV.

The genes are TRBV29-1 and TRBJ1-1, with D possibly being TRBD1 (6 bases). CDR1 is SQVTM and CDR2 is ANQGSEA in the germline V gene. Deletions cut 0 bases from V and 10 bases from J, with 21 bases between. This CDR3 region has 15 residues. CDR3 coding DNA: TGCAGCGTTGAAGATACGAGGACAGACCCTTGTGGAGCTTTCTTT. Protein sequence: CSVEDTRTDPCGAFF.

The chain is built from TRBV27 and TRBJ2-7, with D perhaps TRBD2 (5 bases). Trimming pared 7 bases from V and 0 bases from J, leaving 13 bases between. CDR1 and CDR2 from the germline V gene are MNHEY and SMNVEV (reference sequence). The CDR3 spans 14 residues. This CDR3 reads CASKGVRSSYEQYF. In nucleotides, the CDR3 is TGTGCCAGCAAGGGAGTACGAAGCTCCTACGAGCAGTACTTC.

The chain employs TRBV14 and TRBJ2-7; TRBD1 agrees at 10 bases. The V segment lost 0 bases and the J segment 3 bases; nucleotides outside the gene matches: 14. This CDR3 region has 19 residues. The germline V gene has CDR1 SGHDN and CDR2 FVKESK. The CDR3 is CASSQDRVDGTGDVYEQYF. In DNA form, the CDR3 reads TGTGCCAGCAGCCAAGATCGGGTAGATGGGACAGGGGATGTCTACGAGCAGTACTTC.

This sequence joins TRBV6-5 and TRBJ2-1; 7 positions agree with TRBD1. The CDR3 contains 13 residues. The ends lost 5 bases at V and 5 bases at J; junction bases unmatched: 3. Looked up from germline, CDR1 is MNHEY and CDR2 is SVGAGI. In DNA form, the CDR3 reads TGTGCCAGCAGTCAAGGGGGCCACAATGAGCAGTTCTTC. Translated, it gives CASSQGGHNEQFF.

The chain recombines TRBV5-6 with TRBJ2-7; D is perhaps TRBD1 (6 bases). The germline V gene encodes CDR1 SGHDT and CDR2 YYEEEE. The CDR3 covers 14 residues. Trimming removed 1 base from V and 5 bases from J, with 13 bases in between. CDR3 in DNA: TGTGCCAGCAGCTTGTGGCAGGGGAATGACGAGCAGTACTTC. It specifies CASSLWQGNDEQYF. The entire variable domain, with the rest obtained from reference TRBV5-6 and TRBJ2-7, is as follows: DAGVTQSPTHLIKTRGQQVTLRCSPKSGHDTVSWYQQALGQGPQFIFQYYEEEERQRGNFPDRFSGHQFPNYSSELNVNALLLGDSALYLCASSLWQGNDEQYFGPGTRLTVT.

V is TRBV21-1 and J is TRBJ2-6; the D segment call TRBD1 is taken from the table without a DNA check. TRBV21-1 is flagged as a pseudogene. This CDR3 is 17 amino acids long. CDR3 bases: TGTGCCAGCAGCAGGCGGGACAGGAACTCTGGGGCCAACGTCCTGACTTTC. It translates to CASSRRDRNSGANVLTF.

The J gene is TRBJ2-7, the V gene TRBV6-1; TRBD2 aligns across 12 bases. V shed 3 bases, J shed 4 bases, and the junction held 16 bases outside the gene matches. Germline V CDR1 and CDR2: MNHNS, SASEGT. The CDR3 contains 19 residues. As DNA, the CDR3 is TGTGCCAGCAGTGATTGGCGGACTAGCGGGATATTTGGGCGTTACGAGCAGTACTTC. It codes for CASSDWRTSGIFGRYEQYF.

This clone has only a few counts. The chain is built from TRBV27 and TRBJ2-2; TRBD1 matches at 7 bases. With V trimmed by 7 bases and J by 6 bases, 11 bases remained unmatched. This CDR3 is 15 amino acids long. Germline assignment: CDR1 MNHEY and CDR2 SMNVEV (reference sequence). CDR3 nucleotides: TGTGCCAGCAAAACTACACAGGGGTGGGCCGGGGAGCTGTTTTTT. Translated, it gives CASKTTQGWAGELFF.

The rearrangement links TRBV7-9 to TRBJ1-4; 10 bases align to TRBD1. CDR3 length: 16 residues. The germline V gene has CDR1 SEHNR and CDR2 FQNEAQ (reference sequence). With 7 bases clipped from V and 7 bases from J, the junction kept 12 bases outside the gene matches. In DNA form, the CDR3 reads TGTGCCAGCACCTCCTTACGGGACAGGGGTTCTGAAAAACTGTTTTTT. It translates to CASTSLRDRGSEKLFF.

The chain links TRBV11-2 to TRBJ2-7, with 7 bases fitting TRBD1. This CDR3 is 14 amino acids long. Looked up from germline, CDR1 is SGHAT and CDR2 is FQNNGV. The trim removed 5 bases at V and 3 bases at J, leaving 7 bases unmatched. The CDR3 loop reads CASSPSNRGYEQYF. CDR3 nucleotides: TGTGCCAGCAGCCCTTCTAACAGGGGCTACGAGCAGTACTTC.

This clone has a handful of counts. The chain couples TRBV19 to TRBJ2-3; D is perhaps TRBD2 (7 bases). The V gene lost 5 bases and the J gene lost 2 bases, with 20 bases spanning the gap. The length of the CDR3 is 17 residues. Germline CDR1 and CDR2: LNHDA and SQIVND (reference sequence). The CDR3 DNA reads TGTGCCAGTAGTCCACCTCGGGGAGGGGGGTTCACAGATACGCAGTATTTT. Amino acid sequence: CASSPPRGGGFTDTQYF.

The genes are TRBV11-2 and TRBJ1-3; TRBD1 matches at 7 bases. Looked up from germline, CDR1 is SGHAT and CDR2 is FQNNGV. V was clipped by 5 bases and J by 0 bases; unmatched bases: 7. The CDR3 totals 16 residues. CDR3 coding DNA: TGTGCCAGCAGCACCCGACAGGGCTTCTCTGGAAACACCATATATTTT. It yields the protein CASSTRQGFSGNTIYF.

This clone was recorded only once. V is TRBV19 and J is TRBJ2-3, with D possibly being TRBD2 (5 bases). The CDR3 consists of 16 residues. Germline V gives CDR1 LNHDA, CDR2 SQIVND (reference sequence). Trimming took off 5 bases at V and 0 bases at J, with 15 bases between the two ends. As DNA, the CDR3 is TGTGCCAGTAGTTTCACAGCGGAGGATAGCACAGATACGCAGTATTTT. Amino acid sequence: CASSFTAEDSTDTQYF.

This chain connects TRBV4-3 to TRBJ2-5; 8 nucleotides match TRBD2. V lost 2 bases, J lost 5 bases, and 10 bases stayed unmatched. There are 16 residues in the CDR3. CDR1 and CDR2 (germline): LGHNA, YSLEER. CDR3 loop: CASSQISGTRGETQYF. The DNA of the CDR3 is TGCGCCAGCAGCCAAATCTCCGGGACTAGAGGGGAGACCCAGTACTTC.

This sequence joins TRBV27 and TRBJ2-2; D not resolved. Per germline, CDR1 MNHEY and CDR2 SMNVEV (reference sequence). This CDR3 is 14 amino acids long. V lost 11 bases and J 4 bases, leaving 17 bases between the germline ends. The CDR3 DNA reads as TGTGCCCATTCCTGGGCAGGATGCACCGGGGAGCTGTTTTTT. This translates into CAHSWAGCTGELFF.

The chain uses TRBV6-1 and TRBJ1-5, with TRBD1 identical over 11 bases. The CDR3 has 18 residues. V gave up 2 bases and J gave up 5 bases; unmatched junction bases: 11. CDR1 is MNHNS and CDR2 is SASEGT in the germline V gene. The DNA for the CDR3 is TGTGCCAGCAGTGAAATGGACAGGGGGCGCGGGTCCTATCAGCCCCAGCATTTT. As protein: CASSEMDRGRGSYQPQHF.

The chain couples TRBV5-6 to TRBJ1-1; D uncertain. The V end was cut by 4 bases, the J end by 11 bases, with 24 bases between. The CDR3 spans 15 residues. Germline assignment: CDR1 SGHDT and CDR2 YYEEEE. CDR3 sequence: CASSPTHWIDFEAFF. The CDR3 region has the DNA TGTGCCAGCAGCCCCACCCATTGGATAGACTTCGAGGCTTTCTTT.

V usage is TRBV13 and J usage is TRBJ2-7; TRBD1 aligns across 8 bases. Germline loops: CDR1 PRHDT, CDR2 FYEKMQ (reference sequence). This CDR3 has 13 amino acids. Germline trimming cut 4 bases from V and 3 bases from J; bases unmatched to any gene: 2. CDR3 residues: CASSSGQGYEQYF. The CDR3 region has the DNA TGTGCCAGCAGCTCCGGACAGGGCTACGAGCAGTACTTC.

V usage is TRBV7-2 and J usage is TRBJ2-2; 9 nucleotides line up with TRBD1. CDR3 length: 15 residues. Germline V gene lookup returns CDR1 SGHTA and CDR2 FQGNSA. J gave up 1 base and V 5 bases, and 2 bases lay outside the gene matches. CDR3 sequence reads: CASSGTGWNTGELFF. The DNA for the CDR3 is TGTGCCAGCAGCGGGACAGGGTGGAACACCGGGGAGCTGTTTTTT.

V and J are TRBV5-4 and TRBJ2-4; 7 nucleotides agree with TRBD2. V was clipped by 1 base and J by 0 bases; unmatched bases: 7. CDR3 length equals 17 residues. Germline V gives CDR1 SGHNT, CDR2 YYREEE (reference sequence). CDR3 region: CASSLRASGLAKNIQYF. Written as DNA, the CDR3 is TGTGCCAGCAGCTTGCGGGCTAGCGGCCTAGCCAAAAACATTCAGTACTTC.

The rearrangement joins TRBV28 to TRBJ2-1; TRBD2 aligns across 12 bases. In germline, CDR1 is MDHEN, CDR2 SYDVKM. This CDR3 is built from 17 residues. The V and J ends lost 1 base and 3 bases, in that order; junction bases with no gene match: 4. In nucleotides, the CDR3 is TGTGCCAGCAGTTTATATGGGACTAGCGGGTTCTACAATGAGCAGTTCTTC. It encodes CASSLYGTSGFYNEQFF. The whole variable domain, filled in from reference TRBV28 and TRBJ2-1, reads DVKVTQSSRYLVKRTGEKVFLECVQDMDHENMFWYRQDPGLGLRLIYFSYDVKMKEKGDIPEGYSVSREKKERFSLILESASTNQTSMYLCASSLYGTSGFYNEQFFGPGTRLTVL.

This chain uses TRBV9 with TRBJ1-6; D may be TRBD1 (5 bases). V lost 0 bases and J 5 bases, leaving 12 bases between the germline ends. CDR1 SGDLS and CDR2 YYNGEE come from the germline V gene. This CDR3 has 16 amino acids. The CDR3 coding sequence is TGTGCCAGCAGCGTAGAAGGGGTCGAGGATAATTCACCCCTCCACTTT. Amino acids: CASSVEGVEDNSPLHF.

The chain joins TRBV4-3 to TRBJ2-1, with TRBD2 as a possible D gene (6 bases). The CDR3 runs to 19 residues. The germline V gene has CDR1 LGHNA and CDR2 YSLEER. V dropped 0 bases and J dropped 0 bases, with 18 bases sitting between them. The chain's CDR3 is CASSQDFLISGPSYNEQFF. As DNA, the CDR3 is TGCGCCAGCAGCCAAGATTTTCTCATTAGCGGCCCCTCCTACAATGAGCAGTTCTTC.

The V gene is TRBV6-1, the J gene TRBJ1-5; 8 nucleotides align to TRBD1. The CDR3 loop spans 18 amino acids. Germline CDR1 reads MNHNS; CDR2 reads SASEGT. V lost 1 base and J lost 0; bases outside the gene matches: 8. CDR3 region: CASSEDLRTGNSNQPQHF. CDR3 DNA sequence: TGTGCCAGCAGTGAAGATTTAAGGACAGGGAATAGCAATCAGCCCCAGCATTTT.

The V and J genes are TRBV6-5 and TRBJ2-3, with D unresolved. Germline assignment: CDR1 MNHEY and CDR2 SVGAGI. The CDR3 has 13 residues. Deletions cut 0 bases from V and 4 bases from J, with 5 bases between. The CDR3: CASSYSSSDTQYF. The CDR3 DNA is TGTGCCAGCAGTTACTCCTCTTCAGATACGCAGTATTTT.